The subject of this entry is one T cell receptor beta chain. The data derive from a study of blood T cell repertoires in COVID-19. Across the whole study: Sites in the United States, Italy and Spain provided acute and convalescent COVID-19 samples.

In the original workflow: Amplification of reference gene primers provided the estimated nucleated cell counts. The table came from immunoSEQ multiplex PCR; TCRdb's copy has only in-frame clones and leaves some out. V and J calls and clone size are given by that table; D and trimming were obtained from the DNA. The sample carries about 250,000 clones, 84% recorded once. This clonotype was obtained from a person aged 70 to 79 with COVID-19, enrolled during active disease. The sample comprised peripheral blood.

CDR3 protein: CATSDTREGTDTQYF. CDR3 nucleotides: TGTGCCACCAGTGATACCCGGGAGGGGACAGATACGCAGTATTTT. This rearrangement joins TRBV24-1 to TRBJ2-3; 8 bases are shared with TRBD2. This CDR3 spans 15 amino acids. Germline V gene lookup returns CDR1 KGHDR and CDR2 SFDVKD. V shed 3 bases and J 3 bases; nucleotides not matched to a gene: 4.